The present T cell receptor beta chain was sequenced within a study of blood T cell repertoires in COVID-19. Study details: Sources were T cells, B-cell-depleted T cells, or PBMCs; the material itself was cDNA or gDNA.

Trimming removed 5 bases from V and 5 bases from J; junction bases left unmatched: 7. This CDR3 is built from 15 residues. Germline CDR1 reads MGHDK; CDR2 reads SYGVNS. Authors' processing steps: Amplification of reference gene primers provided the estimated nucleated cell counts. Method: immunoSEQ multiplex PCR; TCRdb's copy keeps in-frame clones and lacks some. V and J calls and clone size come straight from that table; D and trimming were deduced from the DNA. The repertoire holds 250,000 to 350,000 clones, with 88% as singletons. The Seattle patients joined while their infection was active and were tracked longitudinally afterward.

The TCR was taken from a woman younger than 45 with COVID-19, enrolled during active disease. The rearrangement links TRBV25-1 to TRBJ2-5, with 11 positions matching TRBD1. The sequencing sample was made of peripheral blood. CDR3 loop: CASSTSGTGGETQYF. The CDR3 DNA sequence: TGTGCCAGCAGTACGTCCGGGACAGGGGGGGAGACCCAGTACTTC.